This T cell receptor (beta chain) emerged from a study of T cell repertoires in cytomegalovirus infection. At the level of the study: The authors relied on CMV epitopes, both recently identified HLA-C-restricted and well-studied HLA-B-restricted.

This clonotype was found a few times. Its antigen is unknown. The CDR3 consists of 15 residues. Germline trimming cut 5 bases from V and 0 bases from J; bases unmatched to any gene: 2. In germline, CDR1 is SEHNR, CDR2 FQNEAQ (reference sequence). TCRdb re-called the reads through MiXCR, storing one row per CDR3 protein. Among about 920,000 distinct CDR3 sequences, roughly 30% were seen once, and the ten largest hold over 10%. The sample consisted of cultured CD8+ T cells from PBMCs, taken from culture after CMV antigen stimulation. The rearrangement links TRBV7-9 to TRBJ1-3; the match to TRBD1 covers 9 bases. The clonotype was recovered from a human donor in good health (CMV status not recorded). Some clones in this sample may be carry-over from other donors' samples. The CDR3 DNA is TGTGCCAGCAGCGGGGGACAGGGCTCTGGAAACACCATATATTTT. As protein: CASSGGQGSGNTIYF.